One sample yielded the 25 T cell receptor beta chains listed below, sequenced in a study of shared clonotypes between healthy human individuals. Here immunoSEQ multiplex PCR was the method, and the copy in TCRdb shows in-frame clones only, minus some. The sample has over 950,000 clones, 70% to 85% seen once; the top ten hold approximately 0.9%. The sample consisted of memory CD4+ T cells from PBMCs. Subset indicated: CD45RA-negative fraction. Receptor source: a man aged 18 to 35 in good health. Some clones in this sample may be carry-over from other donors' samples.

This chain connects TRBV2 to TRBJ1-2; D not resolved. Trimming removed 5 bases at V and 2 bases at J, with 15 bases between. From germline, CDR1 is SNHLY and CDR2 FYNNEI. The CDR3 has 15 residues. The CDR3 is CASSIQARTNYGYTF. CDR3 nucleotide sequence: TGTGCCAGCAGTATACAAGCCCGGACGAACTATGGCTACACCTTC.

This clone appeared many times. Relative to the germline gene, one junction end is altered; a read error may explain this. The chain combines TRBV28 with TRBJ1-5, with unresolved D. This CDR3 spans 16 amino acids. Germline V gene sequence: CDR1 MDHEN, CDR2 SYDVKM. In nucleotides, the CDR3 is TGTGCCAGCAGCTTATTGCGGGGTAGGTACAATCAGCCCCAGCATTTT. Amino acid sequence: CASSLLRGRYNQPQHF.

This clone has just a few counts. J is TRBJ1-5 and V is TRBV28; 9 bases fit TRBD1. Germline V gene sequence: CDR1 MDHEN, CDR2 SYDVKM. The CDR3 runs 14 residues. V lost 4 bases and J lost 8; bases outside the gene matches: 6. The CDR3 nucleotides read TGTGCCAGCAGTTCCACAGGGGGCTGGGAGCCCCAGCATTTT. Protein sequence: CASSSTGGWEPQHF.

This clone was seen just once. The CDR3 spells CASSYSLTGGNGYTF. The CDR3 region has the DNA TGTGCCAGCAGTTACTCCTTGACAGGGGGTAATGGCTACACCTTC. This rearrangement joins TRBV6-5 to TRBJ1-2; 9 bases fit TRBD1. The V and J ends lost 0 bases and 6 bases, in that order; junction bases with no gene match: 5. CDR3 length: 15 residues. Germline CDR1 reads MNHEY; CDR2 reads SVGAGI.

The gene calls are TRBV7-2 and TRBJ2-7; 11 nucleotides align to TRBD2. This CDR3 is 16 amino acids long. The junction had 8 bases not matched to a gene; V was cut back by 5 bases and J by 2 bases. Per germline, CDR1 SGHTA and CDR2 FQGNSA. CDR3: CASSPWGTSGTYEQYF. DNA for the CDR3: TGTGCCAGCAGCCCATGGGGGACTAGCGGCACCTACGAGCAGTACTTC.

This clone came up a few times. This rearrangement joins TRBV16 to TRBJ1-1; no definite D call. CDR1 is KGHSY, CDR2 FQNENV, per germline. This CDR3 spans 13 amino acids. V lost 3 bases and J lost 1, with 6 bases in between. CDR3 residues: CASSQQQNTEAFF. For the CDR3, the DNA is TGTGCCAGCAGCCAGCAACAGAACACTGAAGCTTTCTTT.

To note about this clone: The same CDR3 arises from other DNA sequences in this sample as well. The V and J genes are TRBV7-3 and TRBJ2-3; the match to TRBD2 covers 8 bases. Germline V lookup: CDR1 SGHTA, CDR2 FQGTGA. The CDR3 is 14 amino acids. V shed 5 bases, J shed 3 bases, and the junction held 4 bases outside the gene matches. The CDR3 is CASSPTSVTDTQYF. The DNA of the CDR3 is TGTGCCAGCAGCCCGACTAGCGTGACAGATACGCAGTATTTT.

J is TRBJ1-2 and V is TRBV6-5; 8 nucleotides align to TRBD1. CDR3 size: 15 residues. Germline V gives CDR1 MNHEY, CDR2 SVGAGI. With V trimmed by 0 bases and J by 7 bases, 7 bases remained unmatched. CDR3 loop: CASSYSPGGSGGYTF. In DNA, the CDR3 is TGTGCCAGCAGTTACTCCCCAGGGGGCTCTGGTGGCTACACCTTC.

This sequence joins TRBV4-1 and TRBJ2-3; TRBD1 aligns across 7 bases. V was pared by 4 bases and J by 3 bases, with 10 bases of the junction left unmatched. CDR3 length equals 16 residues. Germline values: CDR1 MGHRA, CDR2 YSYEKL. CDR3 nucleotides: TGCGCCAGCAGCCTACGACAGGGTGGGGGAACAGATACGCAGTATTTT. It is translated as CASSLRQGGGTDTQYF.

The chain employs TRBV27 and TRBJ1-3; 8 bases agree with TRBD1. With V trimmed by 8 bases and J by 4 bases, 10 bases remained unmatched. Germline V gives CDR1 MNHEY, CDR2 SMNVEV (reference sequence). The CDR3 contains 15 residues. In DNA form, the CDR3 reads TGTGCCAGCCGAGGACAGGGTAGGGCCGGAAACACCATATATTTT. Amino acid sequence: CASRGQGRAGNTIYF.

The V gene is TRBV5-1, the J gene TRBJ2-3; a weak D match, TRBD1 (6 bases). This CDR3 comprises 13 residues. V was shortened by 7 bases and J by 4 bases, with 13 bases between the two germline ends. Germline values: CDR1 SGHRS, CDR2 YFSETQ. CDR3 DNA: TGCGCCAGCGAGAATCAGGGGTCAGATACGCAGTATTTT. Amino acid sequence: CASENQGSDTQYF.

CDR3 sequence: CSVEVWSASYEQYF. The DNA of the CDR3 is TGCAGCGTTGAAGTATGGTCTGCTTCCTACGAGCAGTACTTC. This chain connects TRBV29-1 to TRBJ2-7; D gene unclear. This CDR3 comprises 14 residues. CDR1 and CDR2 from the germline V gene are SQVTM and ANQGSEA. The V end was cut by 1 base, the J end by 1 base, with 11 bases between.

The genes are TRBV28 and TRBJ1-2, with D possibly matching TRBD1 (6 bases). Trimming left V 4 bases short and J 6 bases short, with 15 bases between. The CDR3 runs 14 residues. Germline V gene data show CDR1 as MDHEN and CDR2 as SYDVKM. CDR3 sequence reads: CASSSGGGSHGYTF. The CDR3 DNA reads as TGTGCCAGCAGTTCCGGAGGGGGGAGCCATGGCTACACCTTC.

This chain joins TRBV2 and TRBJ2-3, with TRBD2 matching over 10 bases. The CDR3 runs to 15 residues. The trim removed 4 bases at V and 2 bases at J, leaving 3 bases unmatched. Germline CDR1 reads SNHLY; CDR2 reads FYNNEI. The CDR3 DNA follows: TGTGCCAGCAGTGCGACTAGCGGGCACACAGATACGCAGTATTTT. Amino acid sequence: CASSATSGHTDTQYF.

CDR3 amino acids: CASSPRPNQPQHF. In DNA form, the CDR3 reads TGTGCCAGTAGCCCCAGGCCGAATCAGCCCCAGCATTTT. The J gene is TRBJ1-5, the V gene TRBV19; the D is unclear. V shed 6 bases and J shed 4 bases, with 10 bases lying between them. Germline values: CDR1 LNHDA, CDR2 SQIVND (reference sequence). This CDR3 contains 13 residues.

Only a few counts were recorded for this clone. The chain is built from TRBV7-2 and TRBJ2-7, with D tentatively TRBD1 or TRBD2 (6 bases each). Germline V gene sequence: CDR1 SGHTA, CDR2 FQGNSA. The V and J ends lost 7 bases and 3 bases respectively, with 13 bases between them. CDR3 size: 13 residues. This CDR3 is CASTRGPFYEQYF. In nucleotides, the CDR3 is TGTGCCAGCACCCGGGGGCCTTTCTACGAGCAGTACTTC. The complete variable domain, with remaining parts taken from reference TRBV7-2 and TRBJ2-7, reads GAGVSQSPSNKVTEKGKDVELRCDPISGHTALYWYRQSLGQGLEFLIYFQGNSAPDKSGLPSDRFSAERTGGSVSTLTIQRTQQEDSAVYLCASTRGPFYEQYFGPGTRLTVT.

This clone was observed a few times. The rearrangement links TRBV2 to TRBJ1-4, with 7 positions matching TRBD1. V dropped 6 bases and J dropped 5; count of bases not matched to a gene: 6. The CDR3 spans 14 residues. Germline values: CDR1 SNHLY, CDR2 FYNNEI. CDR3 sequence: CASRMTGNNEKLFF. CDR3 DNA sequence: TGTGCCAGCAGGATGACAGGGAACAATGAAAAACTGTTTTTT. The variable domain in full, completed from reference TRBV2 and TRBJ1-4, reads EPEVTQTPSHQVTQMGQEVILRCVPISNHLYFYWYRQILGQKVEFLVSFYNNEISEKSEIFDDQFSVERPDGSNFTLKIRSTKLEDSAMYFCASRMTGNNEKLFFGSGTQLSVL.

This clone was counted only a few times. This rearrangement joins TRBV27 to TRBJ2-3, with a weak D call TRBD1 (6 bases). The CDR3 contains 16 residues. Germline V gene sequence: CDR1 MNHEY, CDR2 SMNVEV (reference sequence). Trimming cost V 8 bases and J 2 bases, with 20 bases left between them. CDR3 nucleotides: TGTGCCAGCGCTTCGCCGGGACACCTATCCACAGATACGCAGTATTTT. Translation: CASASPGHLSTDTQYF.

V is TRBV28 and J is TRBJ2-3; 12 positions match TRBD2. The germline V gene encodes CDR1 MDHEN and CDR2 SYDVKM. The CDR3 runs to 16 residues. The V gene end was trimmed by 6 bases and the J gene end by 5 bases; junction bases not matched to a gene: 9. For the CDR3, the DNA is TGTGCCAGCAGAGAACCGGGACTAGCGGGCAGAGATACGCAGTATTTT. Translating it yields CASREPGLAGRDTQYF.

The chain has TRBV29-1 and TRBJ1-2; the match to TRBD1 covers 8 bases. The V and J ends lost 4 bases and 2 bases, in that order; junction bases with no gene match: 6. Per the germline V gene, CDR1 is SQVTM and CDR2 is ANQGSEA. The CDR3 extends over 14 amino acids. CDR3 nucleotides: TGCAGCGTTGGGGCTAACAGGGGGAACTATGGCTACACCTTC. The encoded protein is CSVGANRGNYGYTF.

The sample holds one count of this clone. The V and J genes are TRBV6-5 and TRBJ2-1; D may be TRBD2 (6 bases). The CDR3 is 12 residues long. Germline V gene sequence: CDR1 MNHEY, CDR2 SVGAGI. V lost 8 bases, J lost 7 bases, and 12 bases lay in between. The CDR3 nucleotides are TGTGCCAGCGGGGCAGGGAGGAATGAGCAGTTCTTC. Protein product: CASGAGRNEQFF.

The chain employs TRBV28 and TRBJ2-7; TRBD1 matches at 9 bases. Losses at the gene ends were 4 bases for V and 6 bases for J; bases not matched to a gene: 7. Germline CDR1 is MDHEN and CDR2 is SYDVKM. The CDR3 sequence is 14 residues long. CDR3 sequence (DNA): TGTGCCAGCAGTTCGGGACAGGGCGGGCCCGAGCAGTACTTC. Protein product: CASSSGQGGPEQYF.

The sample holds one count of this clone. The chain employs TRBV6-5 and TRBJ2-1; no clear D gene. The CDR3 runs to 14 residues. CDR1 is MNHEY and CDR2 is SVGAGI in the germline V gene. The ends were cut back, 6 bases at V and 0 bases at J, with 9 bases in the middle. CDR3 bases: TGTGCCAGCAGACCGCAGAGCTCCTACAATGAGCAGTTCTTC. Translating gives CASRPQSSYNEQFF.

This chain links TRBV30 with TRBJ2-2; TRBD2 might be the D (6 bases). Germline V gives CDR1 GTSNPN, CDR2 SVGIG (reference sequence). CDR3 length equals 17 residues. V was pared by 0 bases and J by 3 bases, with 17 bases between. CDR3 sequence (DNA): TGTGCCTGGAGTGTACCCCTGACCGGAGGGGACACCGGGGAGCTGTTTTTT. It encodes CAWSVPLTGGDTGELFF.

The J gene is TRBJ1-2, the V gene TRBV6-4; 10 nucleotides line up with TRBD1. This CDR3 region has 14 residues. Germline V gene lookup returns CDR1 MRHNA and CDR2 SNTAGT. J lost 6 bases, V lost 6 bases, and 7 bases had no gene match. The CDR3 is CASRRDRGADGYTF. The CDR3 nucleotides are TGTGCCAGCAGGAGGGACAGGGGAGCGGATGGCTACACCTTC.